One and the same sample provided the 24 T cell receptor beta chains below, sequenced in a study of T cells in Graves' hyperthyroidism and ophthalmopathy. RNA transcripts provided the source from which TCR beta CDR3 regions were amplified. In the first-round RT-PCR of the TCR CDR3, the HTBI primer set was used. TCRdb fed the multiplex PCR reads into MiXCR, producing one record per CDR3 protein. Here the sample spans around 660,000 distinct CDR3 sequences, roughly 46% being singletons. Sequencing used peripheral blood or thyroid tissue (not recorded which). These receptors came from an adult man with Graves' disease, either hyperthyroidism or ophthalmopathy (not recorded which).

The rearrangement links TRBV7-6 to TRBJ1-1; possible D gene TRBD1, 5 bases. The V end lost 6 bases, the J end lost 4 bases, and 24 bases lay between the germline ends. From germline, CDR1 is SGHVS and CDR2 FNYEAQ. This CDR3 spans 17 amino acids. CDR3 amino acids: CASSYSPGRVMSTEAFF. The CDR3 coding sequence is TGTGCCAGCAGTTACAGCCCGGGCAGGGTGATGAGCACTGAAGCTTTCTTT.

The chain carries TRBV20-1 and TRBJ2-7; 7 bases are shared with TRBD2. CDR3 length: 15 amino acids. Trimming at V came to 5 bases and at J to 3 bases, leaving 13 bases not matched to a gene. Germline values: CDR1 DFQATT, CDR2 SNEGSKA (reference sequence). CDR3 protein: CSAGNPSGRGYEQYF. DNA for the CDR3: TGCAGTGCTGGAAATCCTAGCGGACGGGGCTACGAGCAGTACTTC.

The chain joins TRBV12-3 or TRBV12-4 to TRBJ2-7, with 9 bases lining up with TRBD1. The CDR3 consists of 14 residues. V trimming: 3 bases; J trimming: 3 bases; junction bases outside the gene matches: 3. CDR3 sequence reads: CASSFRTGDYEQYF. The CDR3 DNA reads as TGTGCCAGCAGTTTTAGGACAGGGGACTACGAGCAGTACTTC.

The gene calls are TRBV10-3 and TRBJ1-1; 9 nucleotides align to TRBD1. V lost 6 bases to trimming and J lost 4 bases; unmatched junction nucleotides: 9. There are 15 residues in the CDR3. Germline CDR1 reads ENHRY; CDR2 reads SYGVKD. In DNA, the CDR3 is TGTGCCATCAGCGGAAACAGGGGGCAGGGCACTGAAGCTTTCTTT. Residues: CAISGNRGQGTEAFF.

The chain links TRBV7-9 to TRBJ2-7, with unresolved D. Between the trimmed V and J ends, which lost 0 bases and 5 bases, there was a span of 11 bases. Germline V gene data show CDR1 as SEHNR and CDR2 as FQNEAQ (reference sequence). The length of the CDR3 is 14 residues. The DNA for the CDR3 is TGTGCCAGCAGCTTAGCAGACCTATTCCACGAGCAGTACTTC. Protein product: CASSLADLFHEQYF.

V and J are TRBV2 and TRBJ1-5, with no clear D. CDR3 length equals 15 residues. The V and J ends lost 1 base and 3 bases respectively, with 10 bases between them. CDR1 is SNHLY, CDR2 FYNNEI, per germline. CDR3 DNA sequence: TGTGCCAGCAGTGAAGGAGTTGGCTTCAATCAGCCCCAGCATTTT. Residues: CASSEGVGFNQPQHF.

The CDR3 region is CASSLLSGEKLFF. Here the CDR3 DNA reads TGTGCCAGCAGCCTACTCAGTGGTGAAAAACTGTTTTTT. The chain is built from TRBV7-2 and TRBJ1-4; no clear D. Germline V gene sequence: CDR1 SGHTA, CDR2 FQGNSA. The CDR3 has 13 residues. V lost 5 bases, J lost 7 bases, and 11 bases lay in between.

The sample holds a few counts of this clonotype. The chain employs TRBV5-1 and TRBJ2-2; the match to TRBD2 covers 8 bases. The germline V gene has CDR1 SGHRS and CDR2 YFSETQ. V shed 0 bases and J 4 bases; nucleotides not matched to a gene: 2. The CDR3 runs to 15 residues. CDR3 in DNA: TGCGCCAGCAGCTTGGCGACTAGCGTCACCGGGGAGCTGTTTTTT. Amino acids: CASSLATSVTGELFF. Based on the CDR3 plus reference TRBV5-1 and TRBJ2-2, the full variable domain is KAGVTQTPRYLIKTRGQQVTLSCSPISGHRSVSWYQQTPGQGLQFLFEYFSETQRNKGNFPGRFSGRQFSNSRSEMNVSTLELGDSALYLCASSLATSVTGELFFGEGSRLTVL.

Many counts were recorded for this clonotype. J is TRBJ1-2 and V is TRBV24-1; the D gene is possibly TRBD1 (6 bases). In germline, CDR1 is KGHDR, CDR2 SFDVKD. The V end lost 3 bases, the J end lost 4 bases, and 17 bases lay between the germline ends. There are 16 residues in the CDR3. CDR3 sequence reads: CATSDPGQSSGYGYTF. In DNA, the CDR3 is TGTGCCACCAGTGATCCGGGACAATCCTCTGGCTATGGCTACACCTTC.

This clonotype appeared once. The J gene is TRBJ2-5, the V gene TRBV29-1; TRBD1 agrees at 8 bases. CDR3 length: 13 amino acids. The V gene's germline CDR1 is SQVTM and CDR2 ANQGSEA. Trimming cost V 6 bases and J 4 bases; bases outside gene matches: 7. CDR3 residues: CSVRRQGRETQYF. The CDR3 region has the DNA TGCAGCGTGAGGCGACAGGGGAGAGAGACCCAGTACTTC.

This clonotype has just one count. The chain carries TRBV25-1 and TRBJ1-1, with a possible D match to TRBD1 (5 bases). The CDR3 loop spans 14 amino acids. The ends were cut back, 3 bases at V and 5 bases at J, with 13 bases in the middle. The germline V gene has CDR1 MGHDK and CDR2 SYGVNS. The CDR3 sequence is CASSDRRGTTEAFF. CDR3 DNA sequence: TGTGCCAGCAGTGATCGGAGGGGTACGACTGAAGCTTTCTTT.

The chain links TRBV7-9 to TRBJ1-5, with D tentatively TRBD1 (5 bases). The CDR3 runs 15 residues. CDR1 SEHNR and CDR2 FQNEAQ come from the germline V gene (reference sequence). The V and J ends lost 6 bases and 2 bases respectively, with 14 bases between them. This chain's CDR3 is CASSSRERGNQPQHF. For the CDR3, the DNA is TGTGCCAGCAGTTCCAGGGAAAGAGGCAATCAGCCCCAGCATTTT. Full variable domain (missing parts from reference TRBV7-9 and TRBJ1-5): DTGVSQNPRHKITKRGQNVTFRCDPISEHNRLYWYRQTLGQGPEFLTYFQNEAQLEKSRLLSDRFSAERPKGSFSTLEIQRTEQGDSAMYLCASSSRERGNQPQHFGDGTRLSIL.

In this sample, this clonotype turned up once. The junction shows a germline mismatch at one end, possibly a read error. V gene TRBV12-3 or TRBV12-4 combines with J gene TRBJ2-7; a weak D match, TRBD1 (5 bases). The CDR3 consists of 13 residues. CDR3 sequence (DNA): TGTGCCAGCAGTAGGGGTCTTCCCTACGAGCAGCACTTC. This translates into CASSRGLPYEQHF.

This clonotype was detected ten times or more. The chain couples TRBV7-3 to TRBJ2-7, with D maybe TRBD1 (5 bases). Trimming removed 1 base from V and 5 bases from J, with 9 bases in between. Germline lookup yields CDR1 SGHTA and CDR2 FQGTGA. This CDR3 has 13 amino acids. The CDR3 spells CASSLSRADEQYF. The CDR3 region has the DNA TGTGCCAGCAGCTTAAGCAGGGCCGACGAGCAGTACTTC.

CDR3 coding DNA: TGTGCCAGCAGCTTTACAGACGGAAACACCATATATTTT. Protein product: CASSFTDGNTIYF. The chain is built from TRBV7-3 and TRBJ1-3; D not resolved. This CDR3 spans 13 amino acids. The germline CDR1 and CDR2 sequences are SGHTA and FQGTGA. V was trimmed by 3 bases and J by 4 bases, leaving 7 bases between them. The full variable domain, rest sourced from reference TRBV7-3 and TRBJ1-3, is GAGVSQTPSNKVTEKGKYVELRCDPISGHTALYWYRQSLGQGPEFLIYFQGTGAADDSGLPNDRFFAVRPEGSVSTLKIQRTERGDSAVYLCASSFTDGNTIYFGEGSWLTVV.

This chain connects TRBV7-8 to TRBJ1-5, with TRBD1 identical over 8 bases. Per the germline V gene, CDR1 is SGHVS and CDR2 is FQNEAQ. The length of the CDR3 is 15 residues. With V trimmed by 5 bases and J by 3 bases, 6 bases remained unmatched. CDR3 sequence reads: CASSGPDRVNQPQHF. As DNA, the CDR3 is TGTGCCAGCAGCGGCCCGGACAGGGTCAATCAGCCCCAGCATTTT.

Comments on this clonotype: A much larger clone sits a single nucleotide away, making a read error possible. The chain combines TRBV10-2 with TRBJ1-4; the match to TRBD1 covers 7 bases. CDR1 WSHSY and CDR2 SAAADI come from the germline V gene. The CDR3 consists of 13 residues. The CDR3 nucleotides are TGCGCCAGCACCGACAGGGTAAATGGAAAACTGTTTTTT. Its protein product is CASTDRVNGKLFF.

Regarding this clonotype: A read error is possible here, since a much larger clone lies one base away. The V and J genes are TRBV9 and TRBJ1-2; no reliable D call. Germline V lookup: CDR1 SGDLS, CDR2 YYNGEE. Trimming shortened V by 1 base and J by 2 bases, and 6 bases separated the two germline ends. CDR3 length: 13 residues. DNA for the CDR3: TGTGCCAGCAGCGTACAATCGAACTATGGCTACACCTTC. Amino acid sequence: CASSVQSNYGYTF.

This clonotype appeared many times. Here the CDR3 reads CASSMGPNYGYTF. The DNA for the CDR3 is TGTGCCAGTAGTATGGGGCCTAACTATGGCTACACCTTC. The chain links TRBV19 to TRBJ1-2; the D gene is possibly TRBD1 (5 bases). V was shortened by 3 bases and J by 0 bases, with 5 bases between the two germline ends. There are 13 residues in the CDR3. Germline loops: CDR1 LNHDA, CDR2 SQIVND (reference sequence).

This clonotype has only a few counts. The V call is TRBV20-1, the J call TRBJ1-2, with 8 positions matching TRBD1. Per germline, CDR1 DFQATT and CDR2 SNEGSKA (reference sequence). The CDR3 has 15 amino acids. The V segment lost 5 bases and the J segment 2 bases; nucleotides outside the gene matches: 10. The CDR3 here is CSASDRVKRNYGYTF. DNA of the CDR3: TGCAGTGCTTCGGACAGGGTTAAGAGGAACTATGGCTACACCTTC.

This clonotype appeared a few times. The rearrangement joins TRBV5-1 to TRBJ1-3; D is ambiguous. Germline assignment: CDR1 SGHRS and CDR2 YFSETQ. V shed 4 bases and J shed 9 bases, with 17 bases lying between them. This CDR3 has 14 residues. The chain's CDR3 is CASSLGGLESTIYF. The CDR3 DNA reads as TGCGCCAGCAGCCTGGGAGGACTAGAGAGCACCATATATTTT.

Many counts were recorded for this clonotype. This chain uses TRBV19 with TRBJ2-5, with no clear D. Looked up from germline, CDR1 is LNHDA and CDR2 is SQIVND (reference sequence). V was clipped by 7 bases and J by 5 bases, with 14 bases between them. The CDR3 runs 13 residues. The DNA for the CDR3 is TGTGCCAGTAAGACACCTCAGAGGGAGACCCAGTACTTC. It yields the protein CASKTPQRETQYF.

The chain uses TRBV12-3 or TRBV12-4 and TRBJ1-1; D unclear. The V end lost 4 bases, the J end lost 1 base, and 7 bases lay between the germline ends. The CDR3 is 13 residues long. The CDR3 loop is CASSYAPNTEAFF. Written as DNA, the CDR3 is TGTGCCAGCAGTTACGCACCGAACACTGAAGCTTTCTTT.

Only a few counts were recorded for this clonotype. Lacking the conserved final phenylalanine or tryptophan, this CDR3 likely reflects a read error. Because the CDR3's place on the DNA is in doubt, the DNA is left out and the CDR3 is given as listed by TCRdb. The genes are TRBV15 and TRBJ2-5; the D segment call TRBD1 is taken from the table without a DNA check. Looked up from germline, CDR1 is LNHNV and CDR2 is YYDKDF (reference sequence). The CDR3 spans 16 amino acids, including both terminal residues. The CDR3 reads CATSRGDRGYGYTFGS.